This T cell receptor (beta chain) comes out of a study of blood T cell repertoires in COVID-19. Turning to the study itself: Acute and convalescent COVID-19 specimens originated in the United States, Italy and Spain.

Source study methods: The authors estimated nucleated cell counts from reference gene primer amplification. Clones were sequenced by immunoSEQ multiplex PCR, and TCRdb holds only the in-frame ones, with some missing. The V and J calls and clone size were taken over from that table, and D and trimming were inferred from the DNA. The sample lists fewer than 700,000 clones, 85% to 90% occurring once. Patients in Seattle were enrolled during active infection, then followed longitudinally. The sample consisted of peripheral blood. The sequence was collected from a woman aged 50 to 65 with COVID-19, enrolled during active disease.

DNA of the CDR3: TGTGCCTGGAAAGTAGCGGGTCTCACCGGGGAGCTGTTTTTT. This sequence encodes CAWKVAGLTGELFF. This chain connects TRBV30 to TRBJ2-2; 7 bases map to TRBD2. This CDR3 comprises 14 residues. From germline, CDR1 is GTSNPN and CDR2 SVGIG (reference sequence). Unmatched junction bases numbered 6, after V lost 4 bases and J lost 4 bases.